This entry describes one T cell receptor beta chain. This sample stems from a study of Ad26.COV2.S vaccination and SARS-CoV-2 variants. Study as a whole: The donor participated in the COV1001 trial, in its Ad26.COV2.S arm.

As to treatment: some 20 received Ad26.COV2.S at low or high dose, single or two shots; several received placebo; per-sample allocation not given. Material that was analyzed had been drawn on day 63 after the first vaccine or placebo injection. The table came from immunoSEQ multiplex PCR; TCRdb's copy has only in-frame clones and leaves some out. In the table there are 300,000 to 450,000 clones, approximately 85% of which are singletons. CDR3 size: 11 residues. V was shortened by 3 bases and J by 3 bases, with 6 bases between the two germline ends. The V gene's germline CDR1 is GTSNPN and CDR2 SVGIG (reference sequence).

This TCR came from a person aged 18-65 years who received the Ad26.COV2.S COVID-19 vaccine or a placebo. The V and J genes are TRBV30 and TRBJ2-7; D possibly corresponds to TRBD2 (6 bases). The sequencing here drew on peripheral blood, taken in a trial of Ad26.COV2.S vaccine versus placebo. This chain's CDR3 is CAWSGSYEQYF. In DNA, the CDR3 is TGTGCCTGGAGCGGGAGCTACGAGCAGTACTTC.